Given below is one T cell receptor (beta chain) in context. The record originates from a study of blood T cell repertoires in COVID-19. For the study at large: Specimens from acute and convalescent COVID-19 originated in the United States, Italy and Spain. T cells, B-cell-depleted T cells, or PBMCs supplied cDNA or gDNA.

Trimming took 5 bases from V and 9 from J; bases not matched to a gene: 15. The CDR3 has 16 amino acids. CDR1 is SEHNR, CDR2 FQNEAQ, per germline (reference sequence). Sequenced by immunoSEQ multiplex PCR; TCRdb stores in-frame clones only, minus some. The data contain 130,000 or so clones, approximately 87% of them singletons. This TCR was recovered from a man aged 60 to 69 with acute or convalescent COVID-19. This chain links TRBV7-9 with TRBJ2-7; 11 bases agree with TRBD2. The sequenced sample was peripheral blood. The CDR3 region is CASSTSGLAGSLGQYF. The CDR3 DNA reads TGTGCCAGCAGCACCAGCGGACTAGCGGGTTCTTTGGGGCAGTACTTC.